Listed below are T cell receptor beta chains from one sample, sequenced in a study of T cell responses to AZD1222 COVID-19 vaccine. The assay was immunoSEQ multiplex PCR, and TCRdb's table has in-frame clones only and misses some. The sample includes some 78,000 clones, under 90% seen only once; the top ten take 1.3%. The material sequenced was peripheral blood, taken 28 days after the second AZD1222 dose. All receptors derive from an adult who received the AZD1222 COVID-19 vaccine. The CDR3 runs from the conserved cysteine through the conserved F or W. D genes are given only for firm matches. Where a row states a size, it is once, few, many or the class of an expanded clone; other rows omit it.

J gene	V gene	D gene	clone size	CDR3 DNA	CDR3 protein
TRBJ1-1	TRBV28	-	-	TGTGCCAGCACTGAGTGGATTGGTGAAGCTTTCTTT	CASTEWIGEAFF
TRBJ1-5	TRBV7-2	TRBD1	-	TGTGCCAGCAGCCCAGGACAGGGGGCTCTGCCCCAGCATTTT	CASSPGQGALPQHF
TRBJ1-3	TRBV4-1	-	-	TGCGCCAGCAGCCACCCATACGGGCCTACAGGAAACACCATATATTTT	CASSHPYGPTGNTIYF
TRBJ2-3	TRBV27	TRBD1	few	TGTGCCAGCAGTACACAGACAGGGGTGCGCACAGATACGCAGTATTTT	CASSTQTGVRTDTQYF
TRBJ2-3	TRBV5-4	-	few	TGTGCCATCCTACACCGGGCGACAGATACGCAGTATTTT	CAILHRATDTQYF
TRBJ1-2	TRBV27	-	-	TGTGCCAGCAGTTTCAGGGTGAACTATGGCTACACCTTC	CASSFRVNYGYTF
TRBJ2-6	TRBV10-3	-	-	TGTGCCATCAGCGACCCCCCGGGGAACTCTGGGGCCAACGTCCTGACTTTC	CAISDPPGNSGANVLTF
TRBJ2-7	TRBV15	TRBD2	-	TGTGCCACCAGCAGAGATCCAGCGGGAGCCGAGCAGTACTTC	CATSRDPAGAEQYF
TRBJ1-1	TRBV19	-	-	TGTGCCAGTAGTATAACTAGGGTGAACACTGAAGCTTTCTTT	CASSITRVNTEAFF
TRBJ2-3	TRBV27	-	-	TGTGTATCGCAGGCAGATACGCAGTATTTT	CVSQADTQYF
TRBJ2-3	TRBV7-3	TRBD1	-	TGTGCCAGCAGCTTTACAGGGGGCAGCGCAGATACGCAGTATTTT	CASSFTGGSADTQYF
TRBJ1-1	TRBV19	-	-	TGTGCCAGTAGTATGACAGTGAACACTGAAGCTTTCTTT	CASSMTVNTEAFF
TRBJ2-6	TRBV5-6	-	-	TGTGCCAGCAGCTTCTACGACAGGCCCAGCTCTGGGGCCAACGTCCTGACTTTC	CASSFYDRPSSGANVLTF
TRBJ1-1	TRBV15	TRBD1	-	TGTGCCACCAGCAGAGATGGGGGACAGGGGGTGACTGAAGCTTTCTTT	CATSRDGGQGVTEAFF
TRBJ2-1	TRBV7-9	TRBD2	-	TGTGCCAGCAGCTTGACTAGCGGGAGTAATGAGCAGTTCTTC	CASSLTSGSNEQFF
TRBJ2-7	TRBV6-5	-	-	TGTGCCAGCCGCCAGGCCGAGCGGATATGGTTCGAGCAGTACTTC	CASRQAERIWFEQYF
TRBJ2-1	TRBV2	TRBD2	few	TGTGCCAGTGCCGGGACTAGGGGTTACAATGAGCAGTTCTTC	CASAGTRGYNEQFF
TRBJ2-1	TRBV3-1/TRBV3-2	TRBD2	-	TGTGCCAGCAGCCAGGATTATACTAGCGGGAGGCACGATGAGCAGTTCTTC	CASSQDYTSGRHDEQFF
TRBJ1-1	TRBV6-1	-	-	TGTGCCAGCAGTGAGAGATCGAACGAAGCTTTCTTT	CASSERSNEAFF
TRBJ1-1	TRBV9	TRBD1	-	TGTGCCAGCAGCGTAGTGGAGGACAGGGGAGCTTTCTTT	CASSVVEDRGAFF
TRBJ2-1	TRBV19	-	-	TGTGCCAGTAGCATTACCCGCGAAGTCAATGAGCAGTTCTTC	CASSITREVNEQFF
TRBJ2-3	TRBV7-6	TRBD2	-	TGTGCCAGCAGCTTAGTTCTAGCGGGAGGGGCAGATACGCAGTATTTT	CASSLVLAGGADTQYF
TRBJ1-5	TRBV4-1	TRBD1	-	TGCGCCAGCAGCCAAATGACAGGGAACGTGCAGCCCCAGCATTTT	CASSQMTGNVQPQHF
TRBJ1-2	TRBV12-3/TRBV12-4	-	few	TGTGCCACGTTCAGCCGATACGGGAATGGCTACACCTTC	CATFSRYGNGYTF
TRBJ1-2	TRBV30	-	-	TGTGCCTGGAGTGTACCGATACAGAACTATGGCTACACCTTC	CAWSVPIQNYGYTF
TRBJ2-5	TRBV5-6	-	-	TGTGCCAGCAGCTTGGGGACGGTGGAGACCCAGTACTTC	CASSLGTVETQYF
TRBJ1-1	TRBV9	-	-	TGTGCCAGCAGCGTAGACGGGGCGGGTAATGTTGATGAAGCTTTCTTT	CASSVDGAGNVDEAFF
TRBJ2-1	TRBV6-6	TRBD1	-	TGTGCCAGCAGTTCACGACAGGGCAATGAGCAGTTCTTC	CASSSRQGNEQFF
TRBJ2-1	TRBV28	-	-	TGTGCCAGCAGTTTGGACGGGCTAACGAAGATTAATGAGCAGTTCTTC	CASSLDGLTKINEQFF
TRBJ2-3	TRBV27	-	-	TGTGCCAGCGGACGCACAGATACGCAGTATTTT	CASGRTDTQYF
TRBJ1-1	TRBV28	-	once	TGTGCCAGCAGTTCGGACAGTAGCGAAGCTTTCTTT	CASSSDSSEAFF
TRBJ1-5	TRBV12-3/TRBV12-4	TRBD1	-	TGTGCCAGCAGTTTGGACAGGGGTGAGCCCCAGCATTTT	CASSLDRGEPQHF
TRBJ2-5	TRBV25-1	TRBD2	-	TGTGCCAGCAGTGTCCTGACTAGCGGAGGGCAAGAGACCCAGTACTTC	CASSVLTSGGQETQYF
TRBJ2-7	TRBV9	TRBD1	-	TGTGCCAGCAGCCCGAGACAGGGTCCGAACTACGAGCAGTACTTC	CASSPRQGPNYEQYF
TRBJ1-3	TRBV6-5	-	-	TGTGCCAGCAGTCAGCCCTCTGGAAACACCATATATTTT	CASSQPSGNTIYF
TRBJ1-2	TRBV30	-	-	TGTGCCTGGAACGGGGGCTGGCTGGGCGGCTACACCTTC	CAWNGGWLGGYTF
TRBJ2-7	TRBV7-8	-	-	TGTGCCAGCAGCTTAGTAGGGGGGTACGAGCAGTACTTC	CASSLVGGYEQYF
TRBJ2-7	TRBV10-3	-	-	TGTGCCACCAATGAAGCAAAAGGACAGAGGTCCTACGAGCAGTACTTC	CATNEAKGQRSYEQYF
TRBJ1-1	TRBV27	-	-	TGTGCCAGCAGTTTACAGGTTGCGGGACCGAACACTGAAGCTTTCTTT	CASSLQVAGPNTEAFF
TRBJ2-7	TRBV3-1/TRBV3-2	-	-	TGTGCCAGCAGCCAAGATATAGCAGGGTCGCCCGAGCAGTACTTC	CASSQDIAGSPEQYF
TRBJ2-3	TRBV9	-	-	TGTGCCAGCAGCGTTGCCCCGCTAAGCACAGATACGCAGTATTTT	CASSVAPLSTDTQYF
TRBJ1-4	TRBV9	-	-	TGTGCCAGCAGCAAACGAGATGACTCGGTGGGGGAAAAACTGTTTTTT	CASSKRDDSVGEKLFF
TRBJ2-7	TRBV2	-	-	TGTGCCAGCAGTCGGGCCGCCATGGAGCAGTACTTC	CASSRAAMEQYF
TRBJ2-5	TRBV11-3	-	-	TGTGCCAGCAGCCGGAACGGAGCGGGTCAAGAGACCCAGTACTTC	CASSRNGAGQETQYF
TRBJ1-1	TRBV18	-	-	TGTGCCAGCTCACCACCGGGTATCGGGTTTAACACTGAAGCTTTCTTT	CASSPPGIGFNTEAFF
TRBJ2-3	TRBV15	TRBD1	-	TGTGCCACCAGCAGGGGGGGACAGGGGACAGATACGCAGTATTTT	CATSRGGQGTDTQYF
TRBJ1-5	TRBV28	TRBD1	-	TGTGCCAGCAGTTTTAGTGTCGGAACAGGGGGAAGTCAGCCCCAGCATTTT	CASSFSVGTGGSQPQHF
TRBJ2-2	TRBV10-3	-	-	TGTGCCATCAGTGAATTGGAGGGGGACACCGGGGAGCTGTTTTTT	CAISELEGDTGELFF
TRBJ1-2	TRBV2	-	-	TGTGCCAGCAGCGGATCGAGCGGGGGCATGGAGGGCTACACCTTC	CASSGSSGGMEGYTF
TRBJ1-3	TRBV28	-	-	TGTGCCAGCAGCCTTTCCCAGGGAATTGGAAACACCATATATTTT	CASSLSQGIGNTIYF
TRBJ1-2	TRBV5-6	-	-	TGTGCCAGCAGCTTGAGTCAGGCCGCCTATGGCTACACCTTC	CASSLSQAAYGYTF
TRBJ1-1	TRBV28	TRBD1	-	TGTGCCAGCAGTTTAGACAGGGGGCAGACGGCTTTCTTT	CASSLDRGQTAFF